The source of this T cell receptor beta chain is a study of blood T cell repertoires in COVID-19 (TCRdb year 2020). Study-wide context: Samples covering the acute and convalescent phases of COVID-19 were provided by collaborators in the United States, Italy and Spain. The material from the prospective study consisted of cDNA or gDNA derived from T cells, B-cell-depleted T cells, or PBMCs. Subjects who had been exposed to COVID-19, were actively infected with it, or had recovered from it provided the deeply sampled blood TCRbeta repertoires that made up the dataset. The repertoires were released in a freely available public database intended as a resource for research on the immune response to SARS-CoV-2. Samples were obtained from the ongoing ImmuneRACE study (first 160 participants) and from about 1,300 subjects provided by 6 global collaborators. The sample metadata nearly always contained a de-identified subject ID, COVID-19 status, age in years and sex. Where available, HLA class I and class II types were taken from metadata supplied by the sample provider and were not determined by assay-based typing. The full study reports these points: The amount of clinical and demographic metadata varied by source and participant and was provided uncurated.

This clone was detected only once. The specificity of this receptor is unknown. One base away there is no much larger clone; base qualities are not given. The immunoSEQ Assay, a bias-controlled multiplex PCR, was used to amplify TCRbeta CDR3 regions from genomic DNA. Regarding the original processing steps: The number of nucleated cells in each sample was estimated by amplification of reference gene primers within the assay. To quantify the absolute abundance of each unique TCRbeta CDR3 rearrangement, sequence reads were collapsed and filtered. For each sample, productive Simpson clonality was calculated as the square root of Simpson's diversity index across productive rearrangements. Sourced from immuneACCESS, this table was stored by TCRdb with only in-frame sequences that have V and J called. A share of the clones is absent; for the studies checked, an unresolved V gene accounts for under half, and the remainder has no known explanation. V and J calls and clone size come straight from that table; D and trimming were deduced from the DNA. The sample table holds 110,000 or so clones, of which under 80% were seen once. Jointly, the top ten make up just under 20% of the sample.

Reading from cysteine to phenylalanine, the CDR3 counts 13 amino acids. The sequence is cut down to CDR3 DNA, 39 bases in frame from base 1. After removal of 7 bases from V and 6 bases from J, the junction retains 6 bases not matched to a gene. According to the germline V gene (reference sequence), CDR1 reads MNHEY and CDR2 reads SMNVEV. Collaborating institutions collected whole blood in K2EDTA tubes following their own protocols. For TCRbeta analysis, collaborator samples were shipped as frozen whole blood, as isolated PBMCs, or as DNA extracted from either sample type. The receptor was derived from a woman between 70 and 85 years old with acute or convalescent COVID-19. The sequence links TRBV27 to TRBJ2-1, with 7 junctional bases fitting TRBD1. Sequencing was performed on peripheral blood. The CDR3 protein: CASKLGQSNEQFF. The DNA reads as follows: TGTGCCAGCAAGTTGGGACAGAGCAATGAGCAGTTCTTC.